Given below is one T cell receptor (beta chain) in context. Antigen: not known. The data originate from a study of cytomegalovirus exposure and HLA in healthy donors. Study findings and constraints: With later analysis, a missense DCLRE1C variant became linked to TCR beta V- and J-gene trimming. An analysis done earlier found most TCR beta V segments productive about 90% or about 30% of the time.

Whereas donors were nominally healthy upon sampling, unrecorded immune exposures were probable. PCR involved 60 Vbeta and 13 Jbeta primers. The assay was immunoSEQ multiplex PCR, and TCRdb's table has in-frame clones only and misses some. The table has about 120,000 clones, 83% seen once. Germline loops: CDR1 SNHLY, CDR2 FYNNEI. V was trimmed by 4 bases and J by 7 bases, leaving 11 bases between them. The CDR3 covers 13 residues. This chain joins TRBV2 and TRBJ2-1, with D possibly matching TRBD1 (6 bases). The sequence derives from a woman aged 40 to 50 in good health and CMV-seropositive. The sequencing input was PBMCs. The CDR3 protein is CASSARTGNEQFF. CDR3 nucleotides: TGTGCCAGCAGTGCCAGAACAGGGAATGAGCAGTTCTTC.